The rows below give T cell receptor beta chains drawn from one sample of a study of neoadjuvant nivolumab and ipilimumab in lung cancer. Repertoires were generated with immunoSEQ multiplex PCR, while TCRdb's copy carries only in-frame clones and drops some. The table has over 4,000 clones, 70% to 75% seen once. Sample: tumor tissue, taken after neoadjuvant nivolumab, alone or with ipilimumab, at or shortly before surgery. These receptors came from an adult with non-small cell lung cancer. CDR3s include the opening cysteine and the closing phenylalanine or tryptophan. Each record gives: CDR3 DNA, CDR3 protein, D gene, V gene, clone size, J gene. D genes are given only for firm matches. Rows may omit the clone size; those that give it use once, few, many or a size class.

DNA: TGTGCCAGCAGCTCCCGAGAAGATACGCAGTATTTT
CDR3: CASSSREDTQYF
D: -
V: TRBV5-4
size: -
J: TRBJ2-3

DNA: TGTGCCAGCAGTGTACAGGATAATAGCAATCAGCCCCAGCATTTT
CDR3: CASSVQDNSNQPQHF
D: -
V: TRBV6-1
size: -
J: TRBJ1-5

DNA: TGTGCCAGCAGCTTGGCGACTAGTTTCGGGGGCTACACCTTC
CDR3: CASSLATSFGGYTF
D: -
V: TRBV5-6
size: -
J: TRBJ1-2

DNA: TGTGCCAGCACCGACGACAGATCCTACGAGCAGTACTTC
CDR3: CASTDDRSYEQYF
D: -
V: TRBV28
size: -
J: TRBJ2-7

DNA: TGTGTGACAGGGGCTGAAGCTTTCTTT
CDR3: CVTGAEAFF
D: TRBD1
V: TRBV7-2
size: few
J: TRBJ1-1

DNA: TGCAGCGTTGTTTTGGGACAGGGAAGTAATGAGCAGTTCTTC
CDR3: CSVVLGQGSNEQFF
D: TRBD1
V: TRBV29-1
size: -
J: TRBJ2-1

DNA: TGCAGCGTGAAAAGCGGGTCCTTCACAGATACGCAGTATTTT
CDR3: CSVKSGSFTDTQYF
D: -
V: TRBV29-1
size: -
J: TRBJ2-3

DNA: TGTGCCAGCAGCTTGGGACCCCCAGGCGAAAAACTGTTTTTT
CDR3: CASSLGPPGEKLFF
D: -
V: TRBV11-2
size: -
J: TRBJ1-4

DNA: TGTGCCAGCAGAACTAGGGGACATAGCAATCAGCCCCAGCATTTT
CDR3: CASRTRGHSNQPQHF
D: -
V: TRBV27
size: -
J: TRBJ1-5

DNA: TGTGCCGCTAGCGGGGAACTGGCTGGGGCCAACGTCCTGACTTTC
CDR3: CAASGELAGANVLTF
D: TRBD2
V: TRBV6-5
size: -
J: TRBJ2-6

DNA: TGTGCCAGCAGCTTCTATTTGGATCAGCCCCAGCATTTT
CDR3: CASSFYLDQPQHF
D: -
V: TRBV7-2
size: -
J: TRBJ1-5

DNA: TGTGCCAGTAGTATGCGGATGATCAATGAGCAGTTCTTC
CDR3: CASSMRMINEQFF
D: -
V: TRBV19
size: -
J: TRBJ2-1

DNA: TGTGCCAGCAGCTTAGATCAGGGGCACACAGATACGCAGTATTTT
CDR3: CASSLDQGHTDTQYF
D: -
V: TRBV11-2
size: few
J: TRBJ2-3

DNA: TGTGCCAGCAGGCTGAATTCACCCCTCCACTTT
CDR3: CASRLNSPLHF
D: -
V: TRBV6-6
size: large
J: TRBJ1-6

DNA: TGTGCCAGTAGTCCGGGCAGGGGGCGCGGGACCCAGTACTTC
CDR3: CASSPGRGRGTQYF
D: TRBD1
V: TRBV19
size: -
J: TRBJ2-5

DNA: TGTGCCAGCAGTGAAGCCCGACAGGGGGGCTACACCTTC
CDR3: CASSEARQGGYTF
D: TRBD1
V: TRBV2
size: -
J: TRBJ1-2

DNA: TGTGCCAGCAGCTTAGTTACTGAGCAGTTCTTC
CDR3: CASSLVTEQFF
D: -
V: TRBV7-2
size: -
J: TRBJ2-1

DNA: TGCGCCAGCAGCACCGACCAAGAGACCCAGTACTTC
CDR3: CASSTDQETQYF
D: -
V: TRBV5-1
size: -
J: TRBJ2-5

DNA: TGTGCCAGCGACACCCAGGGAACGACACCCCTCCACTTT
CDR3: CASDTQGTTPLHF
D: -
V: TRBV27
size: few
J: TRBJ1-6

DNA: TGTGCCAGCAGCCGAAGAGGGGTTGAAAAACTGTTTTTT
CDR3: CASSRRGVEKLFF
D: -
V: TRBV5-8
size: -
J: TRBJ1-4

DNA: TGTGCCAGCATGGGGGCTCCTTCCTACGAGCAGTACTTC
CDR3: CASMGAPSYEQYF
D: -
V: TRBV28
size: once
J: TRBJ2-7

DNA: TGTGCCAGCAGATTGAGGGGCCGGAGCACAGATACGCAGTATTTT
CDR3: CASRLRGRSTDTQYF
D: -
V: TRBV6-6
size: -
J: TRBJ2-3

DNA: TGCGCCAGCAGTGAGTCAGGGGCCAACGTCCTGACTTTC
CDR3: CASSESGANVLTF
D: -
V: TRBV10-2
size: -
J: TRBJ2-6

DNA: TGCGCCAGCAGCCCTGGACAGGGCCCAGCTAACTATGGCTACACCTTC
CDR3: CASSPGQGPANYGYTF
D: TRBD1
V: TRBV5-1
size: -
J: TRBJ1-2

DNA: TGCGCCAGCAGCCAAGTGTGGACAGTGGGTTCACCCCTCCACTTT
CDR3: CASSQVWTVGSPLHF
D: -
V: TRBV4-3
size: -
J: TRBJ1-6

DNA: TGTGCCAGCAGTCAGTCGGACAGGCCGAGGGCTTTCTTT
CDR3: CASSQSDRPRAFF
D: TRBD1
V: TRBV6-6
size: few
J: TRBJ1-1

DNA: TGTGCCAGCAGCCCCCTACTGTCCACAGATACGCAGTATTTT
CDR3: CASSPLLSTDTQYF
D: -
V: TRBV7-9
size: -
J: TRBJ2-3

DNA: TGTGCCAGTCGATCTGAGGGTCAAGAGACCCAGTACTTC
CDR3: CASRSEGQETQYF
D: -
V: TRBV19
size: -
J: TRBJ2-5

DNA: TGCGCCAGCAGCCAAGAACCTTCCAGATCACCTAATTCACCCCTCCACTTT
CDR3: CASSQEPSRSPNSPLHF
D: -
V: TRBV4-3
size: -
J: TRBJ1-6

DNA: TGTGCCAGCAGCTTGGGGGGGTCCTACTCTGGAAACACCATATATTTT
CDR3: CASSLGGSYSGNTIYF
D: -
V: TRBV5-8
size: -
J: TRBJ1-3

DNA: TGTGCCAGCAAGTGGGGGGGGGTAGAGACCCAGTACTTC
CDR3: CASKWGGVETQYF
D: TRBD2
V: TRBV6-1
size: -
J: TRBJ2-5